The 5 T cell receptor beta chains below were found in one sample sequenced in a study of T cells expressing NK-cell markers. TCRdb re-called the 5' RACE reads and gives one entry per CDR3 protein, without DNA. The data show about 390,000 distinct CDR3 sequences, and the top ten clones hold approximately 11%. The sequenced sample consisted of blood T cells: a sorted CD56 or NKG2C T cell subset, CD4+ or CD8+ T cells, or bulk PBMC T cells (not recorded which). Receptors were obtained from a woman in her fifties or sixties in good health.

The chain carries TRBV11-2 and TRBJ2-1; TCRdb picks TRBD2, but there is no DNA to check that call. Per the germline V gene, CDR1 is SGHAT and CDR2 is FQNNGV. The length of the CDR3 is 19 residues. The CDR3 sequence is CASSLVGAGLDFSGPSQFF.

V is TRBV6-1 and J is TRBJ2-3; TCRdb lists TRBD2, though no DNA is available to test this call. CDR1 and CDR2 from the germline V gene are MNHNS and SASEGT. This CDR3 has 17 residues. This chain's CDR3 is CASKQFSRAGVTDTQYF.

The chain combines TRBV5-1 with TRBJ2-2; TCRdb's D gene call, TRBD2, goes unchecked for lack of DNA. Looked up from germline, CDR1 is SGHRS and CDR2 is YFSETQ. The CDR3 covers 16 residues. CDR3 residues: CASSLAGGIPPGELFF.

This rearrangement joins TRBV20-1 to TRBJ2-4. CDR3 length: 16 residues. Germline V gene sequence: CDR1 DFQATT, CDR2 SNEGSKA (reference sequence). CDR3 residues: CSARDVGVLAKNIQYF.

CDR3 sequence reads: CASSSGNYYTGELFF. The chain is built from TRBV7-3 and TRBJ2-2; checking the TCRdb D call of TRBD2 is not possible without DNA. CDR1 is SGHTA, CDR2 FQGTGA, per germline. CDR3 length: 15 residues.